Listed below are T cell receptor beta chains from one sample, sequenced in a study of radiotherapy plus CTLA-4 blockade in lung cancer. Sequencing was performed with immunoSEQ multiplex PCR; in TCRdb, only in-frame clones are kept and a portion is missing. The sample lists roughly 88,000 clones; about 83% were seen once. The input for sequencing was peripheral blood, taken from a patient treated with radiotherapy plus ipilimumab. These receptors were taken from a human donor with non-small cell lung cancer who had stable disease on radiotherapy plus ipilimumab. Both conserved end residues are part of each CDR3. A D gene is named only where the DNA matches it firmly.

D gene	V gene	CDR3 protein
TRBD2	TRBV7-8	CASSLSFGGTNSYEQYF
NA	TRBV5-1	CASRVDTSSYEQYF
TRBD2	TRBV7-3	CASSLRGLDTDTQYF
NA	TRBV28	CASSSGRLEQYF
TRBD1	TRBV30	CAWGGQGLYEQYF
NA	TRBV11-2	CASSLGFKGSSGNTIYF
TRBD1	TRBV27	CASSNSGTGGNSPLHF
NA	TRBV25-1	CASSDSVPSYEQYF
NA	TRBV29-1	CSVEDYELRGQYF
NA	TRBV7-2	CASSLFQGSGNTIYF
NA	TRBV6-1	CASSEEQSYSNQPQHF
NA	TRBV9	CASSETRVPSGNTIYF
TRBD2	TRBV28	CASGSPGGTSYEQYF
NA	TRBV27	CASSPNPSVGVRTQYF
TRBD1	TRBV5-5	CASSFGQELYEQYF
NA	TRBV18	CASSPAGTPSPLHF
TRBD2	TRBV11-3	CASSLVAGAYNEQFF
NA	TRBV27	CASSAYDGIYGYTF
TRBD2	TRBV7-2	CASSLWREGQFF
TRBD1	TRBV5-1	CASSPQGAPYNEQFF
TRBD1	TRBV11-2	CASSKGTGDEKLFF
NA	TRBV18	CASSPLAGSKDEQYF
NA	TRBV28	CASSSPTGTEAFF
TRBD1	TRBV10-3	CAISEYGGGSQPQHF
NA	TRBV5-5	CASSLEAGRNYGYTF
TRBD1	TRBV27	CASSLSLGTVSNQPQHF
TRBD2	TRBV27	CASSPLGLDAYNEQFF
TRBD1	TRBV7-9	CASSSQGATNEKLFF
TRBD2	TRBV30	CAWSGRGGGAPNEQFF
TRBD2	TRBV11-2	CASSLGLAGNEQFF
NA	TRBV11-3	CASSDGGYGYTF
NA	TRBV30	CAWREGRAQGYGNTIYF
TRBD2	TRBV5-8	CASSLRQREGTDTQYF
NA	TRBV2	CASNGGGNTIYF
TRBD1	TRBV9	CASSVGSGTGYYEQYF
TRBD1	TRBV6-5	CASSYEVGDRGVYF
NA	TRBV11-3	CASSSGTGTVQETQYF
NA	TRBV11-2	CASRLLPDSTYEQYF
TRBD2	TRBV19	CASSILAGGPGNEQFF
NA	TRBV5-1	CASSKGHTEAFF
NA	TRBV10-1	CASSESRTNYGYTF
TRBD1	TRBV7-7	CASSFGTGTQETQYF
NA	TRBV5-5	CASSWDLKETQYF
TRBD1	TRBV6-5	CASSYRDRYNQPQHF
TRBD1	TRBV29-1	CSAPKQGSTEAFF
TRBD1	TRBV29-1	CSVLYRTGVSYEQYF
NA	TRBV5-6	CASSGWETNTGELFF
NA	TRBV25-1	CASSDSGVSYNEQFF
NA	TRBV30	CAWSVRGGVGNSPLHF
NA	TRBV5-1	CASSLPGSTEAFF
NA	TRBV7-3	CASSLTGASADTQYF